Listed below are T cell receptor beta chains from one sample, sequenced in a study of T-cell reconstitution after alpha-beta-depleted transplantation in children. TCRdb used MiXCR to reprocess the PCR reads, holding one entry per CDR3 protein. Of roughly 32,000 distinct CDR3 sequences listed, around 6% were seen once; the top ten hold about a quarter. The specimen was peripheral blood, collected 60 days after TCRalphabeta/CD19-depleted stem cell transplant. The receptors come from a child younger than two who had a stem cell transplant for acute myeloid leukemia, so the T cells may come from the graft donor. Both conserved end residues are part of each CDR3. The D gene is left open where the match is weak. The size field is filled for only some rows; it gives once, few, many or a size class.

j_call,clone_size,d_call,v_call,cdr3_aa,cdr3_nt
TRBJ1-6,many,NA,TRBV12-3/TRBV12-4,CASRPQVYNSPLHF,TGTGCCAGCAGGCCACAGGTCTATAATTCACCCCTCCACTTT
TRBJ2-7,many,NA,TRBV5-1,CASRLDSYYEQYF,TGCGCCAGCAGGTTGGACAGCTACTACGAGCAGTACTTC
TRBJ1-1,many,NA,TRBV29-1,CSLNVCRTEAFF,TGCAGCCTTAACGTGTGTCGCACTGAAGCTTTCTTT
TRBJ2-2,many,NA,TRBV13,CASSPDLATGELFF,TGTGCCAGCAGCCCTGATCTAGCGACCGGGGAGCTGTTTTTT
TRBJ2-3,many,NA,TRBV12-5,CASGPGSFTDTQYF,TGTGCTAGTGGTCCCGGGTCCTTCACAGATACGCAGTATTTT
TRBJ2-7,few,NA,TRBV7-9,CASSLRQGAYEQYF,TGTGCCAGCAGCTTAAGGCAGGGAGCCTACGAGCAGTACTTC
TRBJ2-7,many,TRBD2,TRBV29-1,CSAQPGLGDEQYF,TGCAGCGCTCAACCGGGACTAGGGGACGAGCAGTACTTC
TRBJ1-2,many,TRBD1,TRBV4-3,CASSQLKRRDRLNYGYTF,TGCGCCAGCAGCCAACTTAAAAGAAGGGACAGGTTGAACTATGGCTACACCTTC
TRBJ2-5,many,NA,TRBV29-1,CSVPRDWRETQYF,TGCAGCGTTCCCCGGGACTGGAGGGAGACCCAGTACTTC
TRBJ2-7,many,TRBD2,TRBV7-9,CASSFAGDPYEQYF,TGTGCCAGCAGCTTTGCGGGGGATCCCTACGAGCAGTACTTC
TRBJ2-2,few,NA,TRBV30,CAWSWGTGELFF,TGTGCCTGGAGCTGGGGGACAGGGGAGCTGTTTTTT
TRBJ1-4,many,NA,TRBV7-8,CASSYSNWREKLFF,TGTGCCAGCAGCTATTCTAATTGGAGGGAAAAACTGTTTTTT
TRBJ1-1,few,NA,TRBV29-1,CSVDGPGRVVNTEAFF,TGCAGCGTTGACGGCCCAGGGAGGGTGGTGAACACTGAAGCTTTCTTT
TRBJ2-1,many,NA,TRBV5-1,CASSLARGNYYNEQFF,TGCGCCAGCAGCTTGGCCCGGGGCAACTACTACAATGAGCAGTTCTTC
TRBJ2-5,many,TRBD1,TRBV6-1,CASSLRDREETQYF,TGTGCCAGCAGCCTACGGGACAGGGAAGAGACCCAGTACTTC
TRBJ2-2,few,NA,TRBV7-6,CASSARDIHTGELFF,TGTGCCAGCAGCGCCCGGGACATTCACACCGGGGAGCTGTTTTTT
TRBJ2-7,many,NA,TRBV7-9,CASSLVPTPTYEQYF,TGTGCCAGCAGCTTAGTCCCGACACCCACCTACGAGCAGTACTTC
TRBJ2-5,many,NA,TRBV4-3,CASSQRGGKTQYF,TGCGCCAGCAGCCAAAGGGGGGGGAAGACCCAGTACTTC
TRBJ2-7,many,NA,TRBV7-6,CASSLEGRRDYEQYF,TGTGCCAGCAGCTTAGAGGGGAGGAGGGATTACGAGCAGTACTTC
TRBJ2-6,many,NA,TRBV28,CASSLPRIANVLTF,TGTGCCAGCAGTTTACCTCGGATAGCCAACGTCCTGACTTTC
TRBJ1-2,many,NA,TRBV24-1,CATSPKDSRGYTF,TGTGCCACCAGCCCTAAGGACAGCCGAGGCTACACCTTC
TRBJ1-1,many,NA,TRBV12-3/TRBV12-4,CASSLQGLTEAFF,TGTGCCAGCAGTTTACAGGGACTTACTGAAGCTTTCTTT
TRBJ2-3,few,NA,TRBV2,CASSELPGTDTQYF,TGTGCCAGCAGTGAATTACCCGGCACAGATACGCAGTATTTT
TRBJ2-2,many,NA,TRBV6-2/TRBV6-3,CASSLPRGGHTGELFF,TGTGCCAGCAGCCTTCCTAGGGGGGGTCACACCGGGGAGCTGTTTTTT
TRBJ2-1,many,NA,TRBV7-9,CASTGRGDEQFF,TGTGCCAGCACAGGGCGGGGCGATGAGCAGTTCTTC
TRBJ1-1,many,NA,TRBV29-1,CSVLHTEAFF,TGCAGCGTTCTACACACTGAAGCTTTCTTT
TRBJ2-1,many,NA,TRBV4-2,CASSQEGGPKFF,TGTGCCAGCAGCCAAGAGGGCGGGCCGAAGTTCTTC
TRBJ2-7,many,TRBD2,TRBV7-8,CASSPSGRTYEQYF,TGTGCCAGCAGCCCCAGCGGGAGGACCTACGAGCAGTACTTC
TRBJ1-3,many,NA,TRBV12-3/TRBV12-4,CASSLGSSGNTIYF,TGTGCCAGCAGTTTAGGAAGCTCTGGAAACACCATATATTTT
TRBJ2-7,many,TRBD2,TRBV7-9,CASSLLPSGRSYEQYF,TGTGCCAGCAGCTTACTTCCTAGCGGCCGCTCCTACGAGCAGTACTTC
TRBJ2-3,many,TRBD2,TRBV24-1,CATSDLDGTNTDTQYF,TGTGCCACCAGTGATTTGGACGGGACTAACACAGATACGCAGTATTTT
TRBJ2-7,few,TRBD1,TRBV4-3,CASSLGTGPWEQYF,TGCGCCAGCAGCCTCGGGACAGGTCCATGGGAGCAGTACTTC
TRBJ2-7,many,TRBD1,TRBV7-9,CASSPPGTVEQYF,TGTGCCAGCAGCCCCCCCGGGACAGTCGAGCAGTACTTC
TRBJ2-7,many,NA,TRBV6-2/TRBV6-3,CASTALEEQYF,TGTGCCAGCACCGCCTTGGAGGAGCAGTACTTC
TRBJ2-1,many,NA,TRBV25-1,CASSERNYNEQFF,TGTGCCAGCAGTGAGCGGAACTACAATGAGCAGTTCTTC
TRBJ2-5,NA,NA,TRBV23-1,CASSQIRDGEGIQETQYF,TGCGCCAGCAGTCAAATTCGAGACGGAGAAGGGATCCAAGAGACCCAGTACTTC
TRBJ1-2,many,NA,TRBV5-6,CASSSLNYGYTF,TGTGCCAGCAGCTCGTTGAACTATGGCTACACCTTC
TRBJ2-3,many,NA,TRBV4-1,CASSQGPQDTDTQYF,TGCGCCAGCAGCCAAGGGCCCCAGGACACAGATACGCAGTATTTT
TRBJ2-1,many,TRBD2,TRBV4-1,CASSLEASGRGEQFF,TGCGCCAGCAGCCTAGAGGCTAGCGGGAGGGGGGAGCAGTTCTTC
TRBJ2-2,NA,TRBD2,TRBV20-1,CSAPRGGVDTGELFF,TGCAGTGCTCCCCGGGGGGGCGTCGACACCGGGGAGCTGTTTTTT